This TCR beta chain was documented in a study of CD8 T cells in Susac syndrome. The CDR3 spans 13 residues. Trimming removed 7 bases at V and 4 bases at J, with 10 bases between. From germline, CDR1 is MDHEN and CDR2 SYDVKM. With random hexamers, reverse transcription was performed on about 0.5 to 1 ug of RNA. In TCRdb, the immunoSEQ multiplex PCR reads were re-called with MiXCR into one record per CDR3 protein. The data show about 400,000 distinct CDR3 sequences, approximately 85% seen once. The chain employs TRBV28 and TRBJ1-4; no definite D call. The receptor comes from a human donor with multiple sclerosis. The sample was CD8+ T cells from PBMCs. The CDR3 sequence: CASNSDLNEKLFF. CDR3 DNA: TGTGCCAGCAACTCCGATCTTAATGAAAAACTGTTTTTT.